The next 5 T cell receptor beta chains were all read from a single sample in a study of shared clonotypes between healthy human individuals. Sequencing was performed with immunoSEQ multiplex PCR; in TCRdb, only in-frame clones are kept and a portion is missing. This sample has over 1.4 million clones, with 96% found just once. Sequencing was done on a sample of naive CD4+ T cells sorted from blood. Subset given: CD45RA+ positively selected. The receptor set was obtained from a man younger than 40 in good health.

This chain's CDR3 is CASSYHGGAPTDTQYF. The DNA for the CDR3 is TGTGCCAGCAGTTACCACGGGGGGGCTCCCACAGATACGCAGTATTTT. The rearrangement uses TRBV6-5 and TRBJ2-3; 8 nucleotides match TRBD2. The CDR3 contains 16 residues. Germline CDR1 and CDR2: MNHEY and SVGAGI. The J segment lost 2 bases and the V segment lost 2 bases, leaving 6 bases of the junction unmatched.

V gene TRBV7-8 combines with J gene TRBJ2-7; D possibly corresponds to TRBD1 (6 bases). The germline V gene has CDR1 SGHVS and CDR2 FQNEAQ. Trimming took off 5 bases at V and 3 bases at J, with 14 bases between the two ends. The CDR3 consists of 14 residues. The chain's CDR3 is CASSLDSFSYEQYF. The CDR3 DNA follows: TGTGCCAGCAGCCTGGACAGCTTTAGCTACGAGCAGTACTTC. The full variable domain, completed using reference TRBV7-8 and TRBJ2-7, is GAGVSQSPRYKVAKRGQDVALRCDPISGHVSLFWYQQALGQGPEFLTYFQNEAQLDKSGLPSDRFFAERPEGSVSTLKIQRTQQEDSAVYLCASSLDSFSYEQYFGPGTRLTVT.

This CDR3 reads CASSSRALGGNYGYTF. Written as DNA, the CDR3 is TGTGCCAGCAGCTCCAGGGCCCTGGGGGGCAACTATGGCTACACCTTC. The chain carries TRBV7-2 and TRBJ1-2; D is possibly TRBD1 (6 bases). Germline V gene lookup returns CDR1 SGHTA and CDR2 FQGNSA. CDR3 size: 16 residues. V was clipped by 4 bases and J by 2 bases, with 17 bases between them.

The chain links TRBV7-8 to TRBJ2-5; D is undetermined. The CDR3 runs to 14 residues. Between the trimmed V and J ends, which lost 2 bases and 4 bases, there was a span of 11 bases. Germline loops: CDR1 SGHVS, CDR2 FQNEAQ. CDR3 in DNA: TGTGCCAGCAGCTTAAGTCTGGCGGTAGAGACCCAGTACTTC. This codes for CASSLSLAVETQYF.

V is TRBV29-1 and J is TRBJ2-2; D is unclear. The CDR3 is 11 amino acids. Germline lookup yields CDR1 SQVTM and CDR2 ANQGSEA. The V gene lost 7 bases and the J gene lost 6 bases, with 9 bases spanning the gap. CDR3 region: CSAHQAGELFF. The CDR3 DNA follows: TGCAGCGCACATCAGGCCGGGGAGCTGTTTTTT.